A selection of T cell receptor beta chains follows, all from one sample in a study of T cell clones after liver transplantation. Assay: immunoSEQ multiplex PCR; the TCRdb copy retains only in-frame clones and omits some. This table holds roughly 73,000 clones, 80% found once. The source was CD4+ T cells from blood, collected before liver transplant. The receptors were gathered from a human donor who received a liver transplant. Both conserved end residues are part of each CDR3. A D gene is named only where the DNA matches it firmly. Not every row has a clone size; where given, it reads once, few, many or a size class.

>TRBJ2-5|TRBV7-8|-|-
CASSLIAREETQYF
TGTGCCAGCAGCTTAATCGCCAGGGAAGAGACCCAGTACTTC
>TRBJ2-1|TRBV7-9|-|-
CASSLFNGGGGEQFF
TGTGCCAGCAGCTTATTTAATGGGGGCGGGGGAGAGCAGTTCTTC
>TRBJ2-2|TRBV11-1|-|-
CASSNYDRLDTGELFF
TGTGCCAGCAGCAATTACGACAGGCTGGACACCGGGGAGCTGTTTTTT
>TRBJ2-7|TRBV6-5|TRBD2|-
CAIGRLAGGSYEQYF
TGTGCCATCGGAAGACTAGCGGGAGGTTCCTACGAGCAGTACTTC
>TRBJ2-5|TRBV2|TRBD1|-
CASSPNRGQETQYF
TGTGCCAGCAGCCCTAACAGGGGCCAAGAGACCCAGTACTTC
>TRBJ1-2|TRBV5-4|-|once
CASSPTANYGYTF
TGTGCCAGCAGCCCGACTGCTAACTATGGCTACACCTTC
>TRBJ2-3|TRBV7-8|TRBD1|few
CASSPTRDRDTDTQYF
TGTGCCAGCAGCCCCACCCGGGACAGGGACACAGATACGCAGTATTTT
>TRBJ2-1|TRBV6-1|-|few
CASSELGEQFF
TGTGCCAGCAGTGAATTGGGTGAGCAGTTCTTC
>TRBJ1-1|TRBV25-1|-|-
CASKGPGSTEAFF
TGTGCCAGCAAGGGCCCAGGAAGCACTGAAGCTTTCTTT
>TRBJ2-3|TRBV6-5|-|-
CASSYRSTDTQYF
TGTGCCAGCAGTTACAGGAGCACAGATACGCAGTATTTT
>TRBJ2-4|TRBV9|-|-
CASSVASRGDEQYF
TGTGCCAGCAGCGTAGCCTCGAGAGGGGATGAGCAGTACTTC
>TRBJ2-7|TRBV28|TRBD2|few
CASSSTSGSSYEQYF
TGTGCCAGCAGTTCGACTAGCGGTTCGTCCTACGAGCAGTACTTC
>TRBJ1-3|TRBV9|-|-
CASSVEQGLGNTIYF
TGTGCCAGCAGCGTAGAACAGGGACTAGGAAACACCATATATTTT
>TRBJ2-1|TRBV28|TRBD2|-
CASSLSLGTSGRPNNEQFF
TGTGCCAGCAGTTTAAGCCTCGGGACTAGCGGGAGGCCCAACAATGAGCAGTTCTTC
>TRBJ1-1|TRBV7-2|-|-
CASSLGGRTEAFF
TGTGCCAGCAGCTTAGGGGGGAGGACTGAAGCTTTCTTT
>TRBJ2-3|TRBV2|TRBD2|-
CASSERASGRSDTQYF
TGTGCCAGCAGCGAAAGGGCTAGCGGGAGATCAGATACGCAGTATTTT
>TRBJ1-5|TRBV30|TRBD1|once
CAWSPPWGQTNQPQHF
TGTGCCTGGAGTCCCCCTTGGGGACAGACAAATCAGCCCCAGCATTTT
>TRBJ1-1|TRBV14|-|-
CASSQERVRNTEAFF
TGTGCCAGCAGCCAAGAGCGGGTTCGGAACACTGAAGCTTTCTTT
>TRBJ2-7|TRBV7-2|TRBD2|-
CASSLAGTSGSNEQYF
TGTGCCAGCAGCTTAGCGGGCACTAGCGGGAGCAACGAGCAGTACTTC
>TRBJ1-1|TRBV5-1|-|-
CASSFSGGRVTEAFF
TGCGCCAGCAGCTTCAGCGGAGGCAGGGTGACCGAAGCTTTCTTT
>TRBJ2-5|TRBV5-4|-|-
CASGRGGREETQYF
TGTGCCAGCGGACGGGGTGGGAGAGAAGAGACCCAGTACTTC
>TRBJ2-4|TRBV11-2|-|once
CASSLVGRAKNIQYF
TGTGCCAGCAGCTTAGTGGGCAGGGCCAAAAACATTCAGTACTTC
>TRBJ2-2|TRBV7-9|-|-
CASSSPGAGLNTGELFF
TGTGCCAGCAGCTCACCCGGGGCAGGATTGAACACCGGGGAGCTGTTTTTT
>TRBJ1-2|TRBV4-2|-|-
CASSQAVGGGYTF
TGTGCCAGCAGCCAAGCGGTCGGGGGTGGCTACACCTTC
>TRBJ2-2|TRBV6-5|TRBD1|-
CASREDRGGTGELFF
TGTGCCAGCAGGGAGGACAGGGGAGGAACCGGGGAGCTGTTTTTT
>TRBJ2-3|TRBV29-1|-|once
CSVSTGADTQYF
TGCAGCGTTTCGACGGGGGCAGATACGCAGTATTTT
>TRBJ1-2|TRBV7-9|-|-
CASSLTGTYGYTF
TGTGCCAGCAGCTTAACGGGGACCTATGGCTACACCTTC
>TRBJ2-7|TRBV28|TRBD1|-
CASTLGQGKVSEQYF
TGTGCCAGCACCCTGGGACAGGGAAAAGTGAGCGAGCAGTACTTC
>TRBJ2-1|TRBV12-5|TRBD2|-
CASGPSSGAYNEQFF
TGTGCTAGTGGCCCTTCTAGCGGGGCTTACAATGAGCAGTTCTTC
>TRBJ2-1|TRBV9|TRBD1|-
CASSQSGTGGMAQFF
TGTGCCAGCAGTCAGTCCGGGACAGGGGGAATGGCGCAGTTCTTC
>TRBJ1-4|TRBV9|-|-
CASSPTGIEKLFF
TGTGCCAGCAGCCCAACAGGGATCGAAAAACTGTTTTTT
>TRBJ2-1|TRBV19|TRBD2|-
CASIASGRAYNEQFF
TGTGCCAGTATTGCTAGCGGGAGGGCCTACAATGAGCAGTTCTTC
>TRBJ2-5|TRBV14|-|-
CASSRQFQETQYF
TGTGCCAGCAGCCGACAGTTCCAAGAGACCCAGTACTTC
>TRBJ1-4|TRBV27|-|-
CASRERTWAKEKLFF
TGTGCCAGCAGGGAGCGAACCTGGGCCAAGGAAAAACTGTTTTTT
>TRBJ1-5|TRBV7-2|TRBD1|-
CASSLRQGGGQPQHF
TGTGCCAGCAGCCTCCGACAGGGGGGTGGTCAGCCCCAGCATTTT
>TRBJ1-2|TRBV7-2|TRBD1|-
CASNPDRGLVGYTF
TGTGCCAGCAACCCGGACAGGGGGCTCGTTGGCTACACCTTC
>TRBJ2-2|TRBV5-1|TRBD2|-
CASRPWAGGNTGELFF
TGCGCCAGCAGACCCTGGGCGGGAGGCAACACCGGGGAGCTGTTTTTT
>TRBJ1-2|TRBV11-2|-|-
CASSSGPESGYTF
TGTGCCAGCAGCTCGGGACCTGAATCGGGCTACACCTTC
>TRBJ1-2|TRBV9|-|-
CASSVGDRRGYTF
TGTGCCAGCAGCGTAGGAGACCGCAGGGGCTACACCTTC
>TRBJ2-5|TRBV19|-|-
CASSQDSGETQYF
TGTGCCAGTAGTCAGGACTCGGGAGAGACCCAGTACTTC
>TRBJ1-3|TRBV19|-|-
CASSIPGTSGNTIYF
TGTGCCAGTAGTATCCCCGGGACATCCGGAAACACCATATATTTT
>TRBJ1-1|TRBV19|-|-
CAVKPRVTEAFF
TGTGCCGTAAAACCTCGGGTCACTGAAGCTTTCTTT
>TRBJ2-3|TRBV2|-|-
CASSKTFTDTQYF
TGTGCCAGCAGTAAGACTTTCACAGATACGCAGTATTTT
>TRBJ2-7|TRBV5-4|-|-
CASSFPPRVDEQYF
TGTGCCAGCAGCTTCCCCCCCAGGGTCGACGAGCAGTACTTC
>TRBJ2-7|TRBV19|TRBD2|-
CASSYRSSGSAGYEQYF
TGTGCCAGTAGCTACAGATCTAGCGGGAGTGCAGGCTACGAGCAGTACTTC
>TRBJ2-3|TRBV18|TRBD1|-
CASSPGQGSTDTQYF
TGTGCCAGCTCACCCGGACAGGGCAGCACAGATACGCAGTATTTT
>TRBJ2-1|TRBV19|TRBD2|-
CASSIEGLAGAGRRNEQFF
TGTGCCAGTAGTATTGAGGGCCTAGCGGGGGCGGGGAGGAGGAATGAGCAGTTCTTC
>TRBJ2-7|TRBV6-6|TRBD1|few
CASTPGTAYEQYF
TGTGCCAGCACCCCCGGGACAGCCTACGAGCAGTACTTC